Following are 11 T cell receptor beta chains from one sample sequenced in a study of cytomegalovirus exposure and HLA in healthy donors. Primers included in the PCR were 60 Vbeta and 13 Jbeta primers. TCRdb's copy holds only in-frame clones and misses some; the assay was immunoSEQ multiplex PCR. Its table lists 200,000 to 250,000 clones. The specimen sequenced was PBMCs. The receptor source for this set is a woman aged 30 to 39 in good health and CMV-seropositive.

The rearrangement links TRBV6-5 to TRBJ1-3; 9 bases agree with TRBD1. V dropped 1 base and J dropped 3; count of bases not matched to a gene: 4. CDR1 is MNHEY, CDR2 SVGAGI, per germline. The CDR3 consists of 16 residues. The CDR3 protein is CASSYYRTGVGNTIYF. The CDR3 region has the DNA TGTGCCAGCAGTTACTATAGGACAGGGGTTGGAAACACCATATATTTT.

The gene calls are TRBV28 and TRBJ1-5; TRBD1 is a possible D gene (5 bases). Per germline, CDR1 MDHEN and CDR2 SYDVKM. CDR3 size: 13 residues. The V and J ends lost 6 bases and 7 bases respectively, with 13 bases between them. The CDR3 loop reads CASRGGREQPQHF. CDR3 DNA sequence: TGTGCCAGCAGGGGGGGGAGGGAACAGCCCCAGCATTTT.

The chain couples TRBV28 to TRBJ2-3; D not certain. Germline V gene data show CDR1 as MDHEN and CDR2 as SYDVKM. The CDR3 length is 13 residues. V was clipped by 5 bases and J by 5 bases, with 11 bases between them. The CDR3 DNA reads TGTGCCAGCAGTCCCTACGAGAAAGATACGCAGTATTTT. Its translation is CASSPYEKDTQYF.

This chain uses TRBV2 with TRBJ2-5; 11 bases match TRBD1. The CDR3 sequence is 15 residues long. Per germline, CDR1 SNHLY and CDR2 FYNNEI. The V gene end was trimmed by 8 bases and the J gene end by 2 bases; junction bases not matched to a gene: 7. The CDR3 bases are TGTGCCAGCGTCGGGACAGGGGGTAGACAAGAGACCCAGTACTTC. Translating it yields CASVGTGGRQETQYF.

The V call is TRBV29-1, the J call TRBJ1-2, with D hard to call. The CDR3 has 11 amino acids. Trimming stripped 6 bases from V and 3 bases from J, with 8 bases between. Germline V gene data show CDR1 as SQVTM and CDR2 as ANQGSEA. The CDR3 bases are TGCAGCGTAAATACAGACTATGGCTACACCTTC. Protein: CSVNTDYGYTF.

The chain recombines TRBV4-1 with TRBJ2-1; TRBD2 matches at 9 bases. CDR3 length: 16 residues. Looked up from germline, CDR1 is MGHRA and CDR2 is YSYEKL. The J segment lost 6 bases and the V segment lost 3 bases, leaving 9 bases of the junction unmatched. CDR3 protein: CASSQSSGTSLNEQFF. The DNA of the CDR3 is TGCGCCAGCAGCCAGAGTTCCGGGACTAGCCTCAATGAGCAGTTCTTC.

The chain carries TRBV7-9 and TRBJ2-1; tentatively, D is TRBD2 (5 bases). Germline CDR1 reads SEHNR; CDR2 reads FQNEAQ (reference sequence). This CDR3 has 12 amino acids. The germline V and J ends were trimmed by 3 bases and 9 bases, with 9 bases remaining between them. CDR3: CASSFGVSEQFF. In nucleotides, the CDR3 is TGTGCCAGCAGCTTCGGGGTTTCTGAGCAGTTCTTC.

This CDR3 reads CASSQVWGLETQYF. CDR3 sequence (DNA): TGCGCCAGCAGCCAAGTGTGGGGCCTGGAGACCCAGTACTTC. The chain recombines TRBV4-1 with TRBJ2-5, with D perhaps matching TRBD1 (5 bases). V was trimmed by 1 base and J by 5 bases, leaving 11 bases between them. The CDR3 spans 14 residues. Germline V gene lookup returns CDR1 MGHRA and CDR2 YSYEKL.

The rearrangement links TRBV19 to TRBJ1-3; 8 bases match TRBD1. This CDR3 has 14 amino acids. Germline CDR1 LNHDA, CDR2 SQIVND (reference sequence). V dropped 9 bases and J dropped 0; count of bases not matched to a gene: 4. CDR3 protein: CASWDRTSGNTIYF. CDR3 DNA: TGTGCCAGCTGGGACAGGACCTCTGGAAACACCATATATTTT.

The V gene is TRBV14, the J gene TRBJ2-7; D is unclear. V was pared by 0 bases and J by 9 bases, with 9 bases between. Germline CDR1 SGHDN, CDR2 FVKESK. The CDR3 has 12 amino acids. The CDR3 DNA sequence: TGTGCCAGCAGCCAAGATAGAGGATCGCAGTACTTC. This gives the protein CASSQDRGSQYF.

V and J are TRBV7-6 and TRBJ2-7; 7 nucleotides agree with TRBD2. CDR3 size: 14 residues. V was clipped by 1 base and J by 3 bases; unmatched bases: 3. Germline V CDR1 and CDR2: SGHVS, FNYEAQ. This CDR3 reads CASSLGTSHYEQYF. CDR3 bases: TGTGCCAGCAGCTTAGGGACTAGTCACTACGAGCAGTACTTC.